A selection of T cell receptor beta chains follows, all from one sample in a study of T-cell memory formation after mild COVID-19. TCRdb reprocessed the 5' RACE reads via MiXCR and lists one record per CDR3 protein. The sample lists about 150,000 distinct CDR3 sequences, more than 14% occurring once. Sequences were obtained from PBMCs or a T cell subset sorted from them (not recorded which). These receptors all stem from an adult woman who had mild COVID-19 (a few samples of this study predate the infection). Cell type and time point are not known. Both conserved end residues are part of each CDR3. The D gene is left open where the match is weak. Rows give clone size only sometimes, using once, few, many, or a class for an expanded clone.

d_call | j_call | clone_size | v_call | cdr3_aa | cdr3_nt
TRBD1 | TRBJ2-2 | - | TRBV7-2 | CASSPDRVVTGELFF | TGTGCCAGCAGCCCGGACAGGGTGGTCACCGGGGAGCTGTTTTTT
TRBD2 | TRBJ2-1 | few | TRBV15 | CATSRDWASGNEQFF | TGTGCCACCAGCAGAGATTGGGCTAGCGGAAATGAGCAGTTCTTC
TRBD1 | TRBJ2-1 | - | TRBV5-4 | CASSARDRAYNEQFF | TGTGCCAGCAGCGCCCGGGACAGGGCCTACAATGAGCAGTTCTTC
TRBD2 | TRBJ2-1 | many | TRBV30 | CAWRLKTSGRYYNEQFF | TGTGCCTGGAGACTTAAAACTAGCGGGAGGTACTACAATGAGCAGTTCTTC
- | TRBJ1-5 | few | TRBV7-6 | CASSSDSNQPQHF | TGTGCCAGCAGCTCAGACAGTAATCAGCCCCAGCATTTT
TRBD1 | TRBJ1-4 | few | TRBV24-1 | CATSDLDRGKLFF | TGTGCCACCAGTGACCTGGACAGGGGGAAACTGTTTTTT
- | TRBJ1-3 | - | TRBV12-3/TRBV12-4 | CASRPGGFGNTIYF | TGTGCCAGCAGGCCCGGGGGGTTTGGAAACACCATATATTTT
- | TRBJ2-1 | - | TRBV7-2 | CASSARAGNNEQFF | TGTGCCAGCAGCGCCCGGGCAGGGAACAATGAGCAGTTCTTC
TRBD1 | TRBJ2-1 | few | TRBV7-9 | CASSSPGQTYNEQFF | TGTGCCAGCAGCTCGCCGGGACAGACCTACAATGAGCAGTTCTTC
- | TRBJ2-7 | few | TRBV20-1 | CSARDGTSSSYEQYF | TGCAGTGCTAGAGATGGGACGAGTAGCAGCTACGAGCAGTACTTC